A selection of T cell receptor beta chains follows, all from one sample in a study of CDR3 diversity in severe acne. TCRdb processed the PCR reads anew with MiXCR; each CDR3 protein has one entry. The sample has roughly 79,000 distinct CDR3 sequences; roughly 49% are singletons. Sample: blood. These receptor sequences come from a male donor with severe acne vulgaris. Both conserved end residues are trimmed from each CDR3. Expanded clones are given a class, and other clones once, few, many or no size at all.

v_gene	abundance	j_gene	CDR3aa
TRBV12-3/TRBV12-4	NA	TRBJ2-5	ASSLLRLAGGETQY
TRBV2	few	TRBJ1-5	ASSLLRTGGGLDSNQPQH
TRBV20-1	NA	TRBJ1-4	SARDEIYGDNEKLF
TRBV25-1	many	TRBJ1-4	ASSDFEDNEKLF
TRBV2	many	TRBJ2-7	ASSGPSSIAGYEQY
TRBV5-6	many	TRBJ1-2	ASSWWGRNYGYT
TRBV12-3/TRBV12-4	NA	TRBJ2-3	ASSAYTGGNTDTQY
TRBV7-3	NA	TRBJ2-2	ASPDVNTGELF
TRBV10-3	NA	TRBJ1-2	AISESDRPGGYT
TRBV11-1	NA	TRBJ1-2	ASSQVPNYGYT
TRBV11-2	NA	TRBJ2-5	ASSFGASHQVLETQY
TRBV10-1	many	TRBJ2-2	ASGGQNTGELF
TRBV5-1	NA	TRBJ2-2	AGSLVPPGLNTGELF
TRBV20-1	NA	TRBJ2-4	SAREPSGMSIQY
TRBV11-2	medium-sized	TRBJ2-7	ASSSGLEQY
TRBV25-1	NA	TRBJ2-5	ASSESSAGKETQY
TRBV7-8	NA	TRBJ2-5	ASSLMGLAGALQETQY
TRBV25-1	few	TRBJ1-1	ASSEYGGGGTEAF
TRBV7-6	many	TRBJ1-2	ASSYLGGYGYT
TRBV25-1	few	TRBJ1-4	ASTDGFPGQGGEKLF
TRBV10-3	NA	TRBJ2-5	ASRGGQSQETQY
TRBV7-3	once	TRBJ2-6	ASRQIAGGKAGANVLT
TRBV29-1	NA	TRBJ1-2	SVEDWRQGDYGYT
TRBV11-2	few	TRBJ2-1	ASSLVLGLALRGEQF
TRBV6-5	NA	TRBJ1-2	ASSGRDRTNYGYT
TRBV12-3/TRBV12-4	many	TRBJ1-5	ASSLAGLSNQPQH
TRBV13	once	TRBJ2-5	ASSHSDWETQY
TRBV9	NA	TRBJ2-5	ASSDRQLSETQY
TRBV4-1	NA	TRBJ1-2	ASSQERGNYGYT
TRBV29-1	NA	TRBJ1-2	SVDLRTYGYT
TRBV15	NA	TRBJ2-7	ATSRQPGTGNHEQY
TRBV7-9	once	TRBJ2-7	ASSQERRQTNEQY
TRBV19	NA	TRBJ2-7	ASMIRASPSYGQY
TRBV9	few	TRBJ1-1	ASSAQQGRAF
TRBV4-1	NA	TRBJ2-3	ASSHLGGKRGVTDTQY
TRBV3-1	NA	TRBJ1-6	ASSLGTLEGTALH
TRBV7-3	many	TRBJ2-7	ASSLGADSYEQY
TRBV6-1	NA	TRBJ2-5	ASRARDSEATEGPQY
TRBV4-1	NA	TRBJ2-7	ASSQEPDGYEQY
TRBV7-2	NA	TRBJ2-5	ASSRGQGPGETQY
TRBV27	many	TRBJ2-7	ASSLSWGGSSYEQY
TRBV20-1	many	TRBJ2-1	SAETFLATRYNEQF
TRBV5-4	NA	TRBJ1-2	ASSLAGTGGSGGYT
TRBV4-3	many	TRBJ2-5	ASSQGQARVGETQY
TRBV19	few	TRBJ1-4	ASGKQATNEKLF
TRBV24-1	many	TRBJ2-3	ATSGGTSGGGNTQY
TRBV15	many	TRBJ1-5	ATSRDQRGNQPQH
TRBV5-1	many	TRBJ1-1	ASSLDTGSMNTEAF
TRBV10-3	few	TRBJ2-7	AIRSGEREVSEQY
TRBV10-3	NA	TRBJ1-4	ASSSQVLNEKLF
TRBV20-1	NA	TRBJ1-1	SARDWTRDTEAF
TRBV10-3	once	TRBJ1-2	ATSDLRTGGNYGYT
TRBV25-1	few	TRBJ1-5	ASSEGYRDQPQH
TRBV18	few	TRBJ1-1	ASSPQGGNTEAF
TRBV29-1	medium-sized	TRBJ2-7	SVEGQGVYEQY
TRBV24-1	many	TRBJ2-2	ATSDLTVTGELF
TRBV6-4	once	TRBJ2-1	ASSDSSGAYNEQF
TRBV2	many	TRBJ1-6	ASSVGGAFDSPLH
TRBV7-2	NA	TRBJ2-7	ASTAWVIGPYEQY
TRBV7-9	NA	TRBJ2-7	ASSISDDYEQY